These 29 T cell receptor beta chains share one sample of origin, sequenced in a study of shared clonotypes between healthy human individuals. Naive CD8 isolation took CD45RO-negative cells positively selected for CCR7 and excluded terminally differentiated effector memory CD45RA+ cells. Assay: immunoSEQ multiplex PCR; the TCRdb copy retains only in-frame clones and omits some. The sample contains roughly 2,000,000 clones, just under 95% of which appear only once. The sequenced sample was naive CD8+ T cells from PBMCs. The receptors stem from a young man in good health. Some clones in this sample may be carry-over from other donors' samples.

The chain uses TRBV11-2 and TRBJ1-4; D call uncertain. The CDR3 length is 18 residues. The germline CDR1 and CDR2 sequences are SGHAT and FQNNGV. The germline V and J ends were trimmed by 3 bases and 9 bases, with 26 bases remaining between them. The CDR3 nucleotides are TGTGCCAGCAGCTTCCCCCCCGAATTCTGGGCCGGAGGGCAAAAACTGTTTTTT. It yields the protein CASSFPPEFWAGGQKLFF.

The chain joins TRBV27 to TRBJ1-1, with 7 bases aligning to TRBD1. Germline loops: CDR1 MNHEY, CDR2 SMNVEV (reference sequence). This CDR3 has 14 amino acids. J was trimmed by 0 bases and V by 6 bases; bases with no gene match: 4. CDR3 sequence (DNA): TGTGCCAGCAGCCAACAGGGGATGAACACTGAAGCTTTCTTT. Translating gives CASSQQGMNTEAFF.

The CDR3 DNA reads as TGTGCCAGCAGCTTCGACGTCCGGGACAGGCACGAGCAGTACTTC. This translates into CASSFDVRDRHEQYF. V gene TRBV7-2 combines with J gene TRBJ2-7, with 8 bases identical to TRBD1. The CDR3 has 15 residues. Germline V gene sequence: CDR1 SGHTA, CDR2 FQGNSA. The J segment lost 5 bases and the V segment lost 3 bases, leaving 9 bases of the junction unmatched.

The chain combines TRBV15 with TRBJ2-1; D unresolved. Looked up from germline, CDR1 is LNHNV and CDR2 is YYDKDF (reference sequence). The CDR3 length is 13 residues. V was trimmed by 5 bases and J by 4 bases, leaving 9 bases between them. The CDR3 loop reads CATSQTRYNEQFF. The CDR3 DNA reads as TGTGCCACCAGCCAGACACGGTACAATGAGCAGTTCTTC.

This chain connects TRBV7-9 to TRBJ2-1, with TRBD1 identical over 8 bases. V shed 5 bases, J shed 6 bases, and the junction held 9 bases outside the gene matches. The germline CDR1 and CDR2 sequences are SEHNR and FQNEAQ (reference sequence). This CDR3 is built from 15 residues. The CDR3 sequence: CASSPGTGRRNEQFF. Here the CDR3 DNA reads TGTGCCAGCAGCCCCGGGACAGGACGACGCAATGAGCAGTTCTTC.

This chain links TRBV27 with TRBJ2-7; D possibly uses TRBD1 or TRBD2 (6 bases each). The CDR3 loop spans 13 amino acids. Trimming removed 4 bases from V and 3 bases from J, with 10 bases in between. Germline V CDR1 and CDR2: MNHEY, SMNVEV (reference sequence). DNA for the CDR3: TGTGCCAGCAGTTCGCGGGACAACTACGAGCAGTACTTC. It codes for CASSSRDNYEQYF.

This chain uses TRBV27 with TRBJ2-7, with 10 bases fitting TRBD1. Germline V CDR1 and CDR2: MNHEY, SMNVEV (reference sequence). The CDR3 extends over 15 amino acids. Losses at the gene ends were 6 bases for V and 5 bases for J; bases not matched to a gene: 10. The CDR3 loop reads CASRVRGQGIHEQYF. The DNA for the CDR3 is TGTGCCAGCAGGGTAAGGGGACAGGGGATCCACGAGCAGTACTTC.

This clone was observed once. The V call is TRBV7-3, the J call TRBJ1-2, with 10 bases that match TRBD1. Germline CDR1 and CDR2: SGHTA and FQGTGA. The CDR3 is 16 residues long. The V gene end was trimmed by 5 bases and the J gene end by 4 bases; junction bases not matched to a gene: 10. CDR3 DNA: TGTGCCAGCAGCCCCGGCCCGACAGGGGGCGGCTATGGCTACACCTTC. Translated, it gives CASSPGPTGGGYGYTF.

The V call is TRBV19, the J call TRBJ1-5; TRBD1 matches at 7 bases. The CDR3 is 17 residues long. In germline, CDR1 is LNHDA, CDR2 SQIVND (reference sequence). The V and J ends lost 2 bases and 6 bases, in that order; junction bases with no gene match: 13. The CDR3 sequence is CASSIRELDRRRQPQHF. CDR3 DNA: TGTGCCAGTAGTATAAGGGAGCTGGACAGGAGGCGTCAGCCCCAGCATTTT.

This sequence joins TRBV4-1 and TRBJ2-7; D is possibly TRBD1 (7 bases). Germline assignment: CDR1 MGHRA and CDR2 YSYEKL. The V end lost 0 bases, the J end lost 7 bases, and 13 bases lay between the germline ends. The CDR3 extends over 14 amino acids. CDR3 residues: CASSQDGSGGEQYF. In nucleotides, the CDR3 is TGCGCCAGCAGCCAAGACGGGTCAGGGGGGGAGCAGTACTTC.

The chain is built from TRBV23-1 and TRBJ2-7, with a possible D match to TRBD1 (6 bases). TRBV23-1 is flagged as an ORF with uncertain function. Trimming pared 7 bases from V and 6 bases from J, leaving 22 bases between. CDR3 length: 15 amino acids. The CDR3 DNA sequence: TGCGCCAGCACCTATGAAGGGGACAAGCTTGTCGAGCAGTACTTC. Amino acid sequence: CASTYEGDKLVEQYF.

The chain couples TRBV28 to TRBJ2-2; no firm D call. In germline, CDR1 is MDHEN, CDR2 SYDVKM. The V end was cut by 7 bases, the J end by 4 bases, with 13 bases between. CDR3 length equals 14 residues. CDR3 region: CASTLVGSTGELFF. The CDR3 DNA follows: TGTGCCAGCACCCTAGTGGGTTCCACCGGGGAGCTGTTTTTT.

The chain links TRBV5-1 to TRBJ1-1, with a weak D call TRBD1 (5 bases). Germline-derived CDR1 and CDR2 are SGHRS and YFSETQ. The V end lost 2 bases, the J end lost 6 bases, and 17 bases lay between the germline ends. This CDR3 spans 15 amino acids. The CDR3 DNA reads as TGCGCCAGCAGCTTTTTCGGGGGGAATTATGCTGAAGCTTTCTTT. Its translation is CASSFFGGNYAEAFF.

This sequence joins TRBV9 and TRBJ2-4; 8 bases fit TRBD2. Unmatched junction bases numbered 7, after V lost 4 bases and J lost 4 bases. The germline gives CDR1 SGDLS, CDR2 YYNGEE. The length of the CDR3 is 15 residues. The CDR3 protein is CASSPREGGKNIQYF. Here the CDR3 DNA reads TGTGCCAGCAGCCCCCGGGAGGGAGGAAAAAACATTCAGTACTTC. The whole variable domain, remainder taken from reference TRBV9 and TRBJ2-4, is DSGVTQTPKHLITATGQRVTLRCSPRSGDLSVYWYQQSLDQGLQFLIQYYNGEERAKGNILERFSAQQFPDLHSELNLSSLELGDSALYFCASSPREGGKNIQYFGAGTRLSVL.

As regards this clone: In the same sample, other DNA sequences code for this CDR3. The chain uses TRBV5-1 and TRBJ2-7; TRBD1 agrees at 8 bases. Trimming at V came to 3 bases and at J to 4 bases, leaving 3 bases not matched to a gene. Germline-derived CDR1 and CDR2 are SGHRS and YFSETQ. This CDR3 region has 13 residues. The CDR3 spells CASSSRDRYEQYF. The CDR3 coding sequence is TGCGCCAGCAGCTCCCGGGACAGGTACGAGCAGTACTTC.

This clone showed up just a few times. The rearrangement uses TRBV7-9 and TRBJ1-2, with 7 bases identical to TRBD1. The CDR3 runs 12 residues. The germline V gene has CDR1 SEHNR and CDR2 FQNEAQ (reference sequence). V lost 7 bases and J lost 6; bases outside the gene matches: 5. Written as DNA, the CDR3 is TGTGCCAGCAAAGGACAGGAAGATGGCTACACCTTC. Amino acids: CASKGQEDGYTF. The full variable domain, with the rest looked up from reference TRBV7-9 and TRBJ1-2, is DTGVSQNPRHKITKRGQNVTFRCDPISEHNRLYWYRQTLGQGPEFLTYFQNEAQLEKSRLLSDRFSAERPKGSFSTLEIQRTEQGDSAMYLCASKGQEDGYTFGSGTRLTVV.

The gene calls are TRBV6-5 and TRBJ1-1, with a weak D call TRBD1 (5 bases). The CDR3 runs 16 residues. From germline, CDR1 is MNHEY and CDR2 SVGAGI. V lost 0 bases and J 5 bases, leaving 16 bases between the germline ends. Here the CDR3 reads CASSYSGWGVGTEAFF. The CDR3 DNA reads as TGTGCCAGCAGTTACTCGGGATGGGGCGTAGGTACTGAAGCTTTCTTT.

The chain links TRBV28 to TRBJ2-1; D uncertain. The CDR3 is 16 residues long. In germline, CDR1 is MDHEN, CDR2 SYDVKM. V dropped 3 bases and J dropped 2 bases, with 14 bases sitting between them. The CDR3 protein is CASSFIGGVAYNEQFF. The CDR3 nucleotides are TGTGCCAGCAGTTTCATTGGCGGAGTAGCCTACAATGAGCAGTTCTTC. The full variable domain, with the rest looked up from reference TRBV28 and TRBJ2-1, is DVKVTQSSRYLVKRTGEKVFLECVQDMDHENMFWYRQDPGLGLRLIYFSYDVKMKEKGDIPEGYSVSREKKERFSLILESASTNQTSMYLCASSFIGGVAYNEQFFGPGTRLTVL.

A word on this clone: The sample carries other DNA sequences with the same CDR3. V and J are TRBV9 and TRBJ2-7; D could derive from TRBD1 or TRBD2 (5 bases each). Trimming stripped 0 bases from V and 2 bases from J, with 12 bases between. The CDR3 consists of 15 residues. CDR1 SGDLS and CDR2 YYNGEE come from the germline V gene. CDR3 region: CASSVGGGGPYEQYF. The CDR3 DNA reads TGTGCCAGCAGCGTAGGTGGGGGTGGGCCCTACGAGCAGTACTTC.

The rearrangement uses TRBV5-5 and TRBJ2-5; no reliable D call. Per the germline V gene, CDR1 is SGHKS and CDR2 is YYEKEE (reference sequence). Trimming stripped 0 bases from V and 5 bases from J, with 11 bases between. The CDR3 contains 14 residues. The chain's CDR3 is CASSLVGFTETQYF. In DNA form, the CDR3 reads TGTGCCAGCAGCTTGGTTGGCTTCACGGAGACCCAGTACTTC.

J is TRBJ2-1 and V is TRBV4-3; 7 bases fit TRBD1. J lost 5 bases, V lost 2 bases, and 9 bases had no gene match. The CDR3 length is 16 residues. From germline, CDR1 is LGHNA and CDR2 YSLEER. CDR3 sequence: CASSQIQTGPDNEQFF. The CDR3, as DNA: TGCGCCAGCAGCCAAATCCAGACAGGGCCCGACAATGAGCAGTTCTTC.

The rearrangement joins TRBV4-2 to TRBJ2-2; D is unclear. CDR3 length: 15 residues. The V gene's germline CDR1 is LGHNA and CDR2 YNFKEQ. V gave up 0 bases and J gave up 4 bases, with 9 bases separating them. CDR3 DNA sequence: TGTGCCAGCAGCCAAGATGGACCCAGCACCGGGGAGCTGTTTTTT. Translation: CASSQDGPSTGELFF.

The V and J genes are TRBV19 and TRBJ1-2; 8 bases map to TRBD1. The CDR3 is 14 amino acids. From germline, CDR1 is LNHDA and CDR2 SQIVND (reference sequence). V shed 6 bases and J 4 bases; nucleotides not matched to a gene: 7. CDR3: CASRERDRLYGYTF. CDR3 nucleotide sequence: TGTGCCAGTAGGGAACGGGACAGGCTCTATGGCTACACCTTC.

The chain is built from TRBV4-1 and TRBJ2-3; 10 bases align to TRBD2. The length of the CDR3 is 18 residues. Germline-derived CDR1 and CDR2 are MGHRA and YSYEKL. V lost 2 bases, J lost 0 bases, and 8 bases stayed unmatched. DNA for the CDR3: TGCGCCAGCAGCCAACTAGCGGGAGAACGGGAAAGCACAGATACGCAGTATTTT. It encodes CASSQLAGERESTDTQYF.

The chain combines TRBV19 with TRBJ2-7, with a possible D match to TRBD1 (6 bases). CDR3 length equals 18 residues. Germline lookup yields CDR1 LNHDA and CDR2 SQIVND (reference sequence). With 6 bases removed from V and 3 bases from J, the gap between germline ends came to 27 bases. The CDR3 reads CASSTWGAGVGAYYEQYF. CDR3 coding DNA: TGTGCCAGTAGCACGTGGGGCGCAGGGGTTGGCGCTTACTACGAGCAGTACTTC.

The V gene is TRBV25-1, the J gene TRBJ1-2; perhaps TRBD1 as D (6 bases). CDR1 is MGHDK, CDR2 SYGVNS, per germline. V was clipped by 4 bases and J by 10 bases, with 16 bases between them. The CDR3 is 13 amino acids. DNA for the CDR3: TGTGCCAGCAGTGCCTCCTCGACAGGTTCCTACACCTTC. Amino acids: CASSASSTGSYTF.

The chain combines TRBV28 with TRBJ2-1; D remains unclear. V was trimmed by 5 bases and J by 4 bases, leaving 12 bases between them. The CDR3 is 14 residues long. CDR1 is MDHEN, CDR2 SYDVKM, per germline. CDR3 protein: CASSPETQYNEQFF. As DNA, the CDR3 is TGTGCCAGCAGTCCCGAGACACAATACAATGAGCAGTTCTTC.

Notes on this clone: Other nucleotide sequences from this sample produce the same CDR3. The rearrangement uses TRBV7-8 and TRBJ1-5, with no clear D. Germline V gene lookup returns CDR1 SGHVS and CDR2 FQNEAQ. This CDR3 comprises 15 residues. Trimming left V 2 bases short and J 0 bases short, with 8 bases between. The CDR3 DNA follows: TGTGCCAGCAGCTTATTTGGTTATAGCAATCAGCCCCAGCATTTT. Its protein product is CASSLFGYSNQPQHF.

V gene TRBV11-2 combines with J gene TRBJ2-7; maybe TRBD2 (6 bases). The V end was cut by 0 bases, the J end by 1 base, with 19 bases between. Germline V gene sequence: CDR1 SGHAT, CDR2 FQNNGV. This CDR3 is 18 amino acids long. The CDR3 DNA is TGTGCCAGCAGCTTAGATATTTATAAGGAGACTAGTTCCTACGAGCAGTACTTC. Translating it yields CASSLDIYKETSSYEQYF.